Listed here are 5 T cell receptor beta chains from one sample, sequenced in a study of OX40 agonist ivuxolimab in advanced cancers. TCRdb keeps only in-frame clones here, not all; method: immunoSEQ multiplex PCR. The data contain 70,000 or so clones, 90% of them singletons. The input for sequencing was CD4+ or CD8+ T cells sorted from blood, taken in a trial of the OX40 agonist ivuxolimab. Receptors were obtained from an adult with an advanced solid tumor such as melanoma, head and neck, liver or kidney cancer.

The rearrangement joins TRBV19 to TRBJ2-5, with 8 bases matching TRBD2. Germline V gives CDR1 LNHDA, CDR2 SQIVND (reference sequence). The CDR3 runs 17 residues. J was trimmed by 0 bases and V by 3 bases; bases with no gene match: 9. CDR3 bases: TGTGCCAGTAGTATTGTTCCCCGTAGCGGGAACCAAGAGACCCAGTACTTC. It is translated as CASSIVPRSGNQETQYF.

The chain uses TRBV15 and TRBJ2-3, with 7 bases fitting TRBD1. The CDR3 consists of 15 residues. Germline CDR1 reads LNHNV; CDR2 reads YYDKDF (reference sequence). The V and J ends lost 0 bases and 2 bases, in that order; junction bases with no gene match: 2. The CDR3 coding sequence is TGTGCCACCAGCAGAGAAGGGACAGTCACAGATACGCAGTATTTT. Amino acids: CATSREGTVTDTQYF.

The chain combines TRBV7-9 with TRBJ1-4; 9 bases match TRBD1. Germline V lookup: CDR1 SEHNR, CDR2 FQNEAQ (reference sequence). With 5 bases clipped from V and 11 bases from J, the junction kept 3 bases outside the gene matches. The length of the CDR3 is 12 residues. Here the CDR3 reads CASSPGTGKLFF. DNA for the CDR3: TGTGCCAGCAGCCCGGGGACAGGGAAACTGTTTTTT.

The rearrangement joins TRBV18 to TRBJ2-6; 8 positions agree with TRBD2. The CDR3 loop spans 17 amino acids. With V trimmed by 4 bases and J by 4 bases, 9 bases remained unmatched. Germline CDR1 is KGHSH and CDR2 is LQKENI. CDR3 coding DNA: TGTGCCAGCTCACTCAGCGGGAGCTTCCCCGGGGCCAACGTCCTGACTTTC. It encodes CASSLSGSFPGANVLTF.

The J gene is TRBJ2-7, the V gene TRBV13, with D tentatively TRBD2 (5 bases). The ends were cut back, 3 bases at V and 0 bases at J, with 9 bases in the middle. Germline assignment: CDR1 PRHDT and CDR2 FYEKMQ (reference sequence). CDR3 length: 14 residues. The CDR3 region is CASSLWTVSYEQYF. The CDR3 coding sequence is TGTGCCAGCAGCTTGTGGACTGTCTCCTACGAGCAGTACTTC.